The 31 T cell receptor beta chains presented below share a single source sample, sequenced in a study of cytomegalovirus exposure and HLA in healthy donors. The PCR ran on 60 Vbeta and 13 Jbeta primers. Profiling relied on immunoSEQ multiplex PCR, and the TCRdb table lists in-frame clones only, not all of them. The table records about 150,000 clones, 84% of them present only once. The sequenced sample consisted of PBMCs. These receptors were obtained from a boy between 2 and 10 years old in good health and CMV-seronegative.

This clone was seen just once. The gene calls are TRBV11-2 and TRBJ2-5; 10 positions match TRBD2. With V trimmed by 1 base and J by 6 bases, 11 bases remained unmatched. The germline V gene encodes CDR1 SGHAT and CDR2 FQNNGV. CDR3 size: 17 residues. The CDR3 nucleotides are TGTGCCAGCAGCTTAGGGCCTAGCGGGAGCGATGTTCAGACCCAGTACTTC. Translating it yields CASSLGPSGSDVQTQYF.

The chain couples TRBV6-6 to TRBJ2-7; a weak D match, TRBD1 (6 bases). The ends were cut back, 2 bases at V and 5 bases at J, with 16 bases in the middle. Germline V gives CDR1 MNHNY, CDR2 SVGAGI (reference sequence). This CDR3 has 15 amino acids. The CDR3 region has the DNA TGTGCCAGCAGTTACCGGGGACGAAAGGGGGACGAGCAGTACTTC. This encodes CASSYRGRKGDEQYF.

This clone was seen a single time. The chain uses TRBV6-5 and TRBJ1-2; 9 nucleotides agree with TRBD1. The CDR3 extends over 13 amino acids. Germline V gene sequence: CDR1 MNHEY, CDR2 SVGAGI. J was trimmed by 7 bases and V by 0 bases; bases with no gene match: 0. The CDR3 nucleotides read TGTGCCAGCAGTTACTCGACAGGGGGTGGCTACACCTTC. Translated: CASSYSTGGGYTF.

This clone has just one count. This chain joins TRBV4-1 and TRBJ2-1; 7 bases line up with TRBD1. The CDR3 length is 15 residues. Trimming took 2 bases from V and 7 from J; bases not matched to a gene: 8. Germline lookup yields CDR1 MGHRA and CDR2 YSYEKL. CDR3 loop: CASSQSDRAGNEQFF. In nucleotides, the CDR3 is TGCGCCAGCAGCCAATCAGACAGGGCGGGTAATGAGCAGTTCTTC.

This chain's CDR3 is CSVESFRQPNTEAFF. CDR3 in DNA: TGCAGCGTTGAATCGTTTCGACAGCCGAACACTGAAGCTTTCTTT. The rearrangement uses TRBV29-1 and TRBJ1-1; tentative D call: TRBD1 (5 bases). The CDR3 length is 15 residues. Per germline, CDR1 SQVTM and CDR2 ANQGSEA. The V end lost 2 bases, the J end lost 1 base, and 14 bases lay between the germline ends.

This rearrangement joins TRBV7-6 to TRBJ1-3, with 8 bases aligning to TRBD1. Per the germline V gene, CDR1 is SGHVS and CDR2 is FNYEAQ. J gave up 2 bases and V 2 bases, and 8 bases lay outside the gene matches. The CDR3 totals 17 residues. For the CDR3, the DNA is TGTGCCAGCAGCTTATACCTGAAGGACAGGGCTGGAAACACCATATATTTT. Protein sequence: CASSLYLKDRAGNTIYF.

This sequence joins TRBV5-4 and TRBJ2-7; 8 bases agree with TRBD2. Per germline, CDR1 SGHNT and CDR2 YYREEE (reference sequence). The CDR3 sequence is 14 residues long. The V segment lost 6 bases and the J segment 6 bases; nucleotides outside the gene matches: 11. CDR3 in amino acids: CASTPGLGRGEQYF. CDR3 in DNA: TGTGCCAGCACACCGGGACTAGGACGAGGCGAGCAGTACTTC.

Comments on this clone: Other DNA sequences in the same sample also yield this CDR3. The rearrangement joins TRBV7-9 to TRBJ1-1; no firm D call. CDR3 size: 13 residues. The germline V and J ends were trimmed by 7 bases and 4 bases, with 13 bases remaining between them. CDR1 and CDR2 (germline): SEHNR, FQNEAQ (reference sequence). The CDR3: CASTGKRSTEAFF. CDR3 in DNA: TGTGCCAGCACGGGAAAAAGGAGCACTGAAGCTTTCTTT.

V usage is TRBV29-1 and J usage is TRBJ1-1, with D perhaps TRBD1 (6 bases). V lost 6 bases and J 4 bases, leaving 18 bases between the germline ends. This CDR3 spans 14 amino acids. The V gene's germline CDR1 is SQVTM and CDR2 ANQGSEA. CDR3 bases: TGCAGCGTCGCACCCGGGGGGGGGCTCACTGAAGCTTTCTTT. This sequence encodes CSVAPGGGLTEAFF.

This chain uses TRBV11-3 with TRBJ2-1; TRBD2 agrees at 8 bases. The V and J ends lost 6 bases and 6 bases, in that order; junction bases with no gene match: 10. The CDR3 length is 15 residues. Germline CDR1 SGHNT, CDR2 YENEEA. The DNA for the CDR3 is TGTGCCAGCAGGGGGGGGCGGGAGGAGGGCAATGAGCAGTTCTTC. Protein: CASRGGREEGNEQFF.

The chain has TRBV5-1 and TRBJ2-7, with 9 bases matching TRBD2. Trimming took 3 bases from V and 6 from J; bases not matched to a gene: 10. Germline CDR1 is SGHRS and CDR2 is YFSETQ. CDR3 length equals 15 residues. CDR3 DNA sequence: TGCGCCAGCAGCTACCTAGCGGGATCCTCTTCCGAGCAGTACTTC. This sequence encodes CASSYLAGSSSEQYF.

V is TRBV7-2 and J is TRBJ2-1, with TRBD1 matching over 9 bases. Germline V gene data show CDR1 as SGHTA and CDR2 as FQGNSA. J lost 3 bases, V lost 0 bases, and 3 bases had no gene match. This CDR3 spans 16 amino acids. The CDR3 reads CASSLAGTGIYNEQFF. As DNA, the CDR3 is TGTGCCAGCAGCTTAGCGGGGACAGGGATCTACAATGAGCAGTTCTTC. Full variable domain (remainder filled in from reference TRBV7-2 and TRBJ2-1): GAGVSQSPSNKVTEKGKDVELRCDPISGHTALYWYRQSLGQGLEFLIYFQGNSAPDKSGLPSDRFSAERTGGSVSTLTIQRTQQEDSAVYLCASSLAGTGIYNEQFFGPGTRLTVL.

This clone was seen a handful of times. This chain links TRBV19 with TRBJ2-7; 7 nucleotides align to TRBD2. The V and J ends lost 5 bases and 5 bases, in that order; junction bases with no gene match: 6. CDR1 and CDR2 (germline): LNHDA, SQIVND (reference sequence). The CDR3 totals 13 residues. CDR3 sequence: CASSGVGGNEQYF. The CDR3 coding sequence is TGTGCCAGTAGTGGGGTCGGGGGGAACGAGCAGTACTTC.

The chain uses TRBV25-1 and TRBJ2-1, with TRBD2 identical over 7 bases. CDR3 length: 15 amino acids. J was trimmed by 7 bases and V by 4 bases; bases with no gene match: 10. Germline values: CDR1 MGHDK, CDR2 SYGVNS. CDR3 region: CASSGTSVTENEQFF. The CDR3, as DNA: TGTGCCAGCAGTGGCACTAGCGTCACCGAAAATGAGCAGTTCTTC.

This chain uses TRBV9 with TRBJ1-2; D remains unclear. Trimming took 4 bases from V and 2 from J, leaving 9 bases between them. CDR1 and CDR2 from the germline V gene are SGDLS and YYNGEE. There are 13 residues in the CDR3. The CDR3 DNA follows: TGTGCCAGCAGCCCGCCAGGAAACTATGGCTACACCTTC. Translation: CASSPPGNYGYTF.

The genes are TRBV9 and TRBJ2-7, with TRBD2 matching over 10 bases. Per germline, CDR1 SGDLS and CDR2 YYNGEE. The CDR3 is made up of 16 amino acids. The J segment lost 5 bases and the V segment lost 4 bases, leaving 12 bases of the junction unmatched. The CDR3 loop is CASSLRESGRAHEQYF. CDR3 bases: TGTGCCAGCAGCCTCCGGGAGAGCGGGAGGGCCCACGAGCAGTACTTC. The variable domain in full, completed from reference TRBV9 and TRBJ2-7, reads DSGVTQTPKHLITATGQRVTLRCSPRSGDLSVYWYQQSLDQGLQFLIQYYNGEERAKGNILERFSAQQFPDLHSELNLSSLELGDSALYFCASSLRESGRAHEQYFGPGTRLTVT.

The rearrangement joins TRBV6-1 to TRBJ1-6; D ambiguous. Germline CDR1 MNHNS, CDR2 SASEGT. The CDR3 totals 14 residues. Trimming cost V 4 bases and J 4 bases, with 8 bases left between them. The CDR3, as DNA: TGTGCCAGCAGTGTAAGACTTTATAATTCACCCCTCCACTTT. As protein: CASSVRLYNSPLHF.

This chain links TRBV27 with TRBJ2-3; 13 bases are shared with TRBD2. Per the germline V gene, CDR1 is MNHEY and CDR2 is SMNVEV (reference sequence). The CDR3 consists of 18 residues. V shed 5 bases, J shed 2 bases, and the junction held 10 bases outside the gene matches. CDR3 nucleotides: TGTGCCAGCAGTCATCGACTAGCGGGGGGCCCCAACACAGATACGCAGTATTTT. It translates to CASSHRLAGGPNTDTQYF.

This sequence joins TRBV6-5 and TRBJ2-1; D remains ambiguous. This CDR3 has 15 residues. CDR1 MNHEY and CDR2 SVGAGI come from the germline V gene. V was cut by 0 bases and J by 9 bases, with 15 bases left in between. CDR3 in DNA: TGTGCCAGCAGTTACTCGTTGCCAGTTTCTAGTGAGCAGTTCTTC. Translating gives CASSYSLPVSSEQFF.

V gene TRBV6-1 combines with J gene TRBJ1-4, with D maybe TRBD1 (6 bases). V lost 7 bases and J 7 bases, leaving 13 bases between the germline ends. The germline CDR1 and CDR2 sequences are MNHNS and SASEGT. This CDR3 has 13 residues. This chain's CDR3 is CASIETGLEKLFF. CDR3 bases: TGTGCCAGCATCGAGACAGGACTTGAAAAACTGTTTTTT.

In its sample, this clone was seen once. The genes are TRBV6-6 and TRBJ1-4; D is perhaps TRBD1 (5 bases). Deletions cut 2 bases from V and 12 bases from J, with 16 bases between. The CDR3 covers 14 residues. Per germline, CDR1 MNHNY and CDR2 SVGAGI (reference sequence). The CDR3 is CASSYQGMGGELFF. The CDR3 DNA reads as TGTGCCAGCAGTTACCAGGGTATGGGGGGGGAACTGTTTTTT.

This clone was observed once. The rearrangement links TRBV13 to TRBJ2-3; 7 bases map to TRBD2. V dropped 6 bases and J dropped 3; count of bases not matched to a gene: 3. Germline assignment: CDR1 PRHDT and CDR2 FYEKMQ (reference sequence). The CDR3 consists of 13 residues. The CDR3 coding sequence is TGTGCCAGCAGGGCAGCGGGGACAGATACGCAGTATTTT. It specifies CASRAAGTDTQYF.

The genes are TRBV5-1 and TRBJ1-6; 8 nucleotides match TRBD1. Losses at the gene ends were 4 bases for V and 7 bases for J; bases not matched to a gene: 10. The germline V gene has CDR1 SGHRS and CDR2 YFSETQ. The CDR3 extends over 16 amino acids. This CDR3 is CASSLDQTGENSPLHF. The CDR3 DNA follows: TGCGCCAGCAGCCTGGACCAGACAGGGGAAAATTCACCCCTCCACTTT.

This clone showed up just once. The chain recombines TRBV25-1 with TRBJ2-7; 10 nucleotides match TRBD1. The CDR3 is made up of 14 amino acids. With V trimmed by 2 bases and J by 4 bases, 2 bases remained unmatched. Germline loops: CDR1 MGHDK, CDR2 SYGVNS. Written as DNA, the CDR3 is TGTGCCAGCAGTGAAGGGGACAGGGGTTACGAGCAGTACTTC. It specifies CASSEGDRGYEQYF.

CDR3 residues: CASSHAVGAGNTIYF. CDR3 coding DNA: TGCGCCAGCAGCCACGCCGTGGGAGCTGGAAACACCATATATTTT. The chain has TRBV4-1 and TRBJ1-3, with no clear D. Germline-derived CDR1 and CDR2 are MGHRA and YSYEKL. V was cut by 3 bases and J by 2 bases, with 11 bases left in between. The CDR3 spans 15 residues.

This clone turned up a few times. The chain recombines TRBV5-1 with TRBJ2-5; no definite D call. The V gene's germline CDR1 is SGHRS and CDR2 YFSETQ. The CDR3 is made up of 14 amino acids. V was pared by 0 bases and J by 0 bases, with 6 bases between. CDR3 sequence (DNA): TGCGCCAGCAGCTTGGACTGGTACCAAGAGACCCAGTACTTC. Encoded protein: CASSLDWYQETQYF.

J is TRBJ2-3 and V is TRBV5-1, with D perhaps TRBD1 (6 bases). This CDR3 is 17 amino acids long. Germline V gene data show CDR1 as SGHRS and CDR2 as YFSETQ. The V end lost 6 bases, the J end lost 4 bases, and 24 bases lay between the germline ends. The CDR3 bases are TGCGCCAGCAATCCACAGGGAAACACACTGGCCCCAGATACGCAGTATTTT. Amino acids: CASNPQGNTLAPDTQYF.

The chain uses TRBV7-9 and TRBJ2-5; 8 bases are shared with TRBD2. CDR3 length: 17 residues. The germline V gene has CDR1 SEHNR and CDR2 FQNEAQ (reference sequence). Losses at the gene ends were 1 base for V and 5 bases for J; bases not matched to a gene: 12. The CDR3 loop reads CASSLGTGTSGSETQYF. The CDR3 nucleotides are TGTGCCAGCAGCTTAGGAACCGGGACTAGTGGATCTGAGACCCAGTACTTC.

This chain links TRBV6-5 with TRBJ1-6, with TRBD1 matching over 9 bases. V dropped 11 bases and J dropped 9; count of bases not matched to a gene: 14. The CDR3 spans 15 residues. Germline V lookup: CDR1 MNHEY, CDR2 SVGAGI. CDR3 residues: CASTVWGQGLSPLHF. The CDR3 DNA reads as TGTGCCTCAACGGTCTGGGGACAGGGACTTTCACCCCTCCACTTT.

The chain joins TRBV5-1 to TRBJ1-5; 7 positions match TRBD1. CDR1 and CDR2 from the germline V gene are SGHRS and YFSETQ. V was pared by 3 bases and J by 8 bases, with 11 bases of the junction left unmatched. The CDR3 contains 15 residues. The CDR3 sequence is CASSWGQLDAEPQHF. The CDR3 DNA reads TGCGCCAGCAGCTGGGGACAGCTGGACGCGGAGCCCCAGCATTTT.

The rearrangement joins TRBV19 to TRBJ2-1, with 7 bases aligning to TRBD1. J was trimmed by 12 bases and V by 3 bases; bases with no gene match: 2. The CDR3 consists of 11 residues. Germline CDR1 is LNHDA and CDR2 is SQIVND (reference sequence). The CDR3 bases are TGTGCCAGTAGTATGTCAGGGGGGCAGTTCTTC. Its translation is CASSMSGGQFF. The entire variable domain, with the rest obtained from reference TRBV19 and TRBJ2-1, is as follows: DGGITQSPKYLFRKEGQNVTLSCEQNLNHDAMYWYRQDPGQGLRLIYYSQIVNDFQKGDIAEGYSVSREKKESFPLTVTSAQKNPTAFYLCASSMSGGQFFGPGTRLTVL.